The 15 T cell receptor beta chains listed next were all sequenced from one sample in a study of response to subunit inactivated influenza vaccine. TCRdb re-called the RT-PCR reads with MiXCR, one entry per CDR3 protein. The sample includes around 520,000 distinct CDR3 sequences, approximately 10% of them seen just once. The starting material was PBMCs from blood, obtained on the day of vaccination. The receptors derive from a man aged 45-65 years who received an inactivated influenza vaccine.

This clonotype was picked up a small number of times. V is TRBV20-1 and J is TRBJ2-7, with a possible D match to TRBD2 (6 bases). The CDR3 is made up of 14 amino acids. V gave up 0 bases and J gave up 1 base, with 10 bases separating them. CDR1 is DFQATT, CDR2 SNEGSKA, per germline (reference sequence). The CDR3 loop reads CSARDGRGSYEQYF. In DNA form, the CDR3 reads TGCAGTGCTAGAGATGGACGGGGGTCCTACGAGCAGTACTTC.

The CDR3 spells CASREMGTEAFF. In DNA, the CDR3 is TGTGCCAGCAGAGAAATGGGGACTGAAGCTTTCTTT. The rearrangement joins TRBV6-2 or TRBV6-3 to TRBJ1-1; D gene ambiguous. From germline, CDR1 is MNHEY and CDR2 SVGEGT. The CDR3 is 12 amino acids. The V and J ends lost 6 bases and 5 bases respectively, with 10 bases between them.

This clonotype was recorded a few times. This chain joins TRBV4-1 and TRBJ2-1, with 14 nucleotides matching TRBD2. Trimming at V came to 4 bases and at J to 12 bases, leaving 8 bases not matched to a gene. This CDR3 has 15 residues. CDR1 is MGHRA, CDR2 YSYEKL, per germline. The CDR3 is CASSRGLAGAVRQFF. In DNA, the CDR3 is TGCGCCAGCAGCCGGGGACTAGCGGGGGCCGTGCGGCAGTTCTTC.

Only a few counts were recorded for this clonotype. The chain joins TRBV5-1 to TRBJ2-1; D ambiguous. The CDR3 consists of 16 residues. Germline CDR1 reads SGHRS; CDR2 reads YFSETQ. Deletions cut 0 bases from V and 1 base from J, with 11 bases between. CDR3 sequence: CASSLAGFASYNEQFF. The CDR3 region has the DNA TGCGCCAGCAGCTTGGCCGGTTTTGCATCCTACAATGAGCAGTTCTTC.

The chain recombines TRBV7-9 with TRBJ2-3, with TRBD1 matching 8 bases. The germline gives CDR1 SEHNR, CDR2 FQNEAQ (reference sequence). Losses at the gene ends were 4 bases for V and 8 bases for J; bases not matched to a gene: 14. This CDR3 is 16 amino acids long. CDR3 loop: CASSSLDRVPRGTQYF. The CDR3 bases are TGTGCCAGCAGCTCCTTGGACAGGGTACCCCGGGGTACGCAGTATTTT.

On this clonotype: The junction shows a germline mismatch at one end, possibly a read error. Written as DNA, the CDR3 is TGTGCCAGCAGTCGTGACGGGAGGGAGTTCGAGCAGTATTTC. As protein: CASSRDGREFEQYF. The rearrangement links TRBV6-1 to TRBJ2-7; 8 bases are shared with TRBD2. Germline-derived CDR1 and CDR2 are MNHNS and SASEGT. The CDR3 runs to 14 residues.

A word on this clonotype: A much larger clone sits a single nucleotide away, making a read error possible. The V call is TRBV19, the J call TRBJ1-5; D unclear. The CDR3 is made up of 15 amino acids. CDR1 LNHDA and CDR2 SQIVND come from the germline V gene (reference sequence). The CDR3 DNA reads as TGTGGCAGCAGCCAAGGAGCGTGGGGCAATCAGCCCCAGCATTTT. Translated, it gives CGSSQGAWGNQPQHF.

The chain is built from TRBV5-1 and TRBJ2-7; the match to TRBD1 covers 8 bases. The CDR3 is made up of 14 amino acids. J lost 6 bases, V lost 4 bases, and 9 bases had no gene match. Germline V gene sequence: CDR1 SGHRS, CDR2 YFSETQ. CDR3 loop: CASSSQGASGEQYF. CDR3 DNA sequence: TGCGCCAGCAGCAGCCAGGGGGCCTCGGGCGAGCAGTACTTC.

V usage is TRBV6-1 and J usage is TRBJ2-5; 11 nucleotides match TRBD1. This CDR3 is built from 18 residues. Unmatched junction bases numbered 15, after V lost 4 bases and J lost 5 bases. Germline loops: CDR1 MNHNS, CDR2 SASEGT. The CDR3 DNA sequence: TGTGCCAGCAGTGGGACAGGGGGCGCATTTGACGTTCCGGAGACCCAGTACTTC. Translation gives CASSGTGGAFDVPETQYF.

The gene calls are TRBV6-5 and TRBJ2-7; 9 bases agree with TRBD2. Germline V gene sequence: CDR1 MNHEY, CDR2 SVGAGI. This CDR3 has 15 amino acids. With V trimmed by 0 bases and J by 4 bases, 4 bases remained unmatched. The CDR3 loop is CASSYSPSGKYEQYF. The CDR3 nucleotides read TGTGCCAGCAGTTACTCGCCTAGCGGGAAGTACGAGCAGTACTTC.

The chain recombines TRBV3-1 with TRBJ2-5, with D unresolved. The length of the CDR3 is 17 residues. The germline V gene encodes CDR1 LGHDT and CDR2 YNNKEL (reference sequence). Trimming took 2 bases from V and 7 from J, leaving 23 bases between them. For the CDR3, the DNA is TGTGCCAGCAGCCAAAGCTCTTATAGGGCCCTCTTTGGGACCCAGTACTTC. The encoded protein is CASSQSSYRALFGTQYF.

This clonotype showed up just a few times. CDR3 protein: CASSSGQGRSYEQYF. The CDR3 nucleotides read TGTGCCAGCAGCTCGGGACAGGGAAGGTCCTACGAGCAGTACTTC. This rearrangement joins TRBV6-2 or TRBV6-3 to TRBJ2-7; TRBD1 aligns across 9 bases. J was trimmed by 1 base and V by 6 bases; bases with no gene match: 7. Germline CDR1 and CDR2: MNHEY and SVGEGT. There are 15 residues in the CDR3.

This clonotype was observed at least ten times. The chain is built from TRBV10-3 and TRBJ2-7, with a possible D match to TRBD2 (5 bases). With 6 bases removed from V and 1 base from J, the gap between germline ends came to 7 bases. Germline V CDR1 and CDR2: ENHRY, SYGVKD. The CDR3 spans 12 residues. Here the CDR3 DNA reads TGTGCCATCAGAGACTATTCCTACGAGCAGTACTTC. This encodes CAIRDYSYEQYF.

The J gene is TRBJ2-1, the V gene TRBV27; weak D call: TRBD1 (6 bases). This CDR3 has 16 residues. Germline lookup yields CDR1 MNHEY and CDR2 SMNVEV (reference sequence). V gave up 1 base and J gave up 9 bases, with 19 bases separating them. The CDR3 spells CASSLFLQGPSAEQFF. CDR3 sequence (DNA): TGTGCCAGCAGTTTATTCTTACAGGGACCATCAGCTGAGCAGTTCTTC.

This clonotype was seen a few times. This chain connects TRBV4-3 to TRBJ2-1; tentative D call: TRBD2 (6 bases). This CDR3 has 13 amino acids. V was trimmed by 5 bases and J by 13 bases, leaving 18 bases between them. The germline V gene has CDR1 LGHNA and CDR2 YSLEER. CDR3 amino acids: CASSTDTGTLQFF. CDR3 DNA sequence: TGCGCCAGCAGCACCGACACCGGGACTCTACAGTTCTTC.